This T cell receptor (beta chain) came from a study of cytomegalovirus exposure and HLA in healthy donors. The primer mix had 60 Vbeta and 13 Jbeta primers. Clones were read by immunoSEQ multiplex PCR, and TCRdb kept only the in-frame ones, dropping some. The top ten clones hold 2.3% of a sample with 85,000 to 95,000 clones, about 7.6% of them seen once. V lost 6 bases, J lost 8 bases, and 19 bases lay in between. The CDR3 is 14 amino acids. Germline loops: CDR1 MNHNS, CDR2 SASEGT. This clone showed up just a few times. Input material: PBMCs. The genes are TRBV6-1 and TRBJ1-2; the D gene is possibly TRBD1 (6 bases). The clonotype comes from a man in his fifties or sixties in good health and CMV-seronegative. CDR3: CASSLNRVARGYTF. CDR3 coding DNA: TGTGCCAGCAGCCTAAACAGGGTAGCAAGGGGCTACACCTTC.